These 10 T cell receptor beta chains were sequenced from one sample in a study of long-term antiretroviral therapy in people with HIV. Survey level was the resolution at which the v3.0 immunoSEQ assay ran. Data came from immunoSEQ multiplex PCR; TCRdb stores just in-frame clones and leaves some out. Here the sample spans around 24,000 clones, 75% to 85% being singletons. The sequencing here drew on unsorted PBMCs, taken 0.5 years after starting antiretroviral therapy. The receptors originated from a woman in her forties with HIV.

V is TRBV7-2 and J is TRBJ2-1; D is undetermined. The CDR3 has 12 residues. V shed 2 bases and J shed 8 bases, with 7 bases lying between them. Germline CDR1 and CDR2: SGHTA and FQGNSA. The CDR3 is CASSLMADEQFF. CDR3 DNA sequence: TGTGCCAGCAGCTTAATGGCCGATGAGCAGTTCTTC.

V is TRBV9 and J is TRBJ2-7; 9 bases fit TRBD1. The CDR3 has 15 amino acids. CDR1 is SGDLS and CDR2 is YYNGEE in the germline V gene. The V gene end was trimmed by 1 base and the J gene end by 7 bases; junction bases not matched to a gene: 9. In DNA, the CDR3 is TGTGCCAGCAGCGTAACCCCGGGACAGGGTGTAGAGCAGTACTTC. Translated, it gives CASSVTPGQGVEQYF.

This clone was recorded only once. The rearrangement uses TRBV6-6 and TRBJ2-7; the match to TRBD2 covers 9 bases. The J segment lost 1 base and the V segment lost 9 bases, leaving 10 bases of the junction unmatched. Germline V gene sequence: CDR1 MNHNY, CDR2 SVGAGI (reference sequence). This CDR3 region has 15 residues. CDR3 in DNA: TGTGCCAGTAAAAATAATCTAGCGGGGTCCTACGAGCAGTACTTC. This gives the protein CASKNNLAGSYEQYF.

This clone was seen more than once but under ten times. The chain links TRBV19 to TRBJ1-2; D may be TRBD1 (5 bases). The CDR3 runs 14 residues. Germline assignment: CDR1 LNHDA and CDR2 SQIVND (reference sequence). V was cut by 7 bases and J by 8 bases, with 20 bases left in between. The CDR3 is CASTPAGAGRGYTF. The CDR3 DNA is TGTGCCAGTACACCGGCTGGGGCAGGGCGAGGCTACACCTTC.

The J gene is TRBJ1-1, the V gene TRBV7-2; no reliable D call. Germline V gene sequence: CDR1 SGHTA, CDR2 FQGNSA. V was trimmed by 5 bases and J by 5 bases, leaving 18 bases between them. This CDR3 has 15 residues. CDR3 in amino acids: CASSRQRAANTEAFF. The DNA for the CDR3 is TGTGCCAGCAGCCGCCAGAGGGCCGCTAATACTGAAGCTTTCTTT. The variable domain in full, with the rest retrieved from reference TRBV7-2 and TRBJ1-1, is GAGVSQSPSNKVTEKGKDVELRCDPISGHTALYWYRQSLGQGLEFLIYFQGNSAPDKSGLPSDRFSAERTGGSVSTLTIQRTQQEDSAVYLCASSRQRAANTEAFFGQGTRLTVV.

The V call is TRBV6-6, the J call TRBJ2-2; D might be TRBD1 (5 bases). Germline CDR1 is MNHNY and CDR2 is SVGAGI (reference sequence). The germline V and J ends were trimmed by 2 bases and 6 bases, with 10 bases remaining between them. The CDR3 runs to 14 residues. The CDR3 region has the DNA TGTGCCAGCAGTTACGCAGGGTCCGCCGGGGAGCTGTTTTTT. This codes for CASSYAGSAGELFF.

The chain recombines TRBV2 with TRBJ2-5; 13 bases map to TRBD2. J lost 5 bases, V lost 4 bases, and 10 bases had no gene match. This CDR3 contains 17 residues. Germline V lookup: CDR1 SNHLY, CDR2 FYNNEI. Written as DNA, the CDR3 is TGTGCCAGCAGTGGGACTAGCGGGGGAAACTCGAGGGAGACCCAGTACTTC. Translation gives CASSGTSGGNSRETQYF.

The chain joins TRBV4-2 to TRBJ1-1, with a weak D call TRBD1 (6 bases). The CDR3 contains 13 residues. CDR1 LGHNA and CDR2 YNFKEQ come from the germline V gene. V was trimmed by 3 bases and J by 3 bases, leaving 8 bases between them. CDR3 region: CASSQTGHTEAFF. CDR3 bases: TGTGCCAGCAGCCAGACAGGCCACACTGAAGCTTTCTTT.

This sequence joins TRBV6-4 and TRBJ1-6, with D possibly TRBD1 on 5 matching bases. The V end lost 3 bases, the J end lost 7 bases, and 7 bases lay between the germline ends. Germline loops: CDR1 MRHNA, CDR2 SNTAGT. This CDR3 comprises 13 residues. DNA for the CDR3: TGTGCCAGCAGTGAGGGGCTGAATTCACCCCTCCACTTT. It yields the protein CASSEGLNSPLHF.

V and J are TRBV28 and TRBJ1-6; the D gene is possibly TRBD1 (6 bases). Germline lookup yields CDR1 MDHEN and CDR2 SYDVKM. The CDR3 runs to 16 residues. Trimming removed 2 bases from V and 10 bases from J, with 18 bases in between. For the CDR3, the DNA is TGTGCCAGCAGTTTACCCCCGTGGGAGGGGGACTCACCCCTCCACTTT. Residues: CASSLPPWEGDSPLHF.